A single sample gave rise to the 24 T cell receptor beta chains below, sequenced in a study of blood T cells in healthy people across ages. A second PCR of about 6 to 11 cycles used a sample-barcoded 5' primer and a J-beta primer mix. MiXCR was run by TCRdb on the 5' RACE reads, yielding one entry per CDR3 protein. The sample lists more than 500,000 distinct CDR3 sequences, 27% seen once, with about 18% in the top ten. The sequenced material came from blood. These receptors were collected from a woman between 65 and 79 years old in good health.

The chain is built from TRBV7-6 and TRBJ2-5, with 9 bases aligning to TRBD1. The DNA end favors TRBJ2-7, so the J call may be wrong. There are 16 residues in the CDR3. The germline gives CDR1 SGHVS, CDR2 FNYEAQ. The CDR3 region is CASSLGTGTGPYEQYF. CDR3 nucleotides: TGTGCCAGCAGCTTAGGGACCGGGACAGGGCCCTACGAGCAGTACTTC.

CDR3 DNA sequence: TGTGCCAGCGGGGGACCAAACTCTGGAAACACCATATATTTT. It translates to CASGGPNSGNTIYF. This chain uses TRBV6-2 or TRBV6-3 with TRBJ1-3; a possible D gene is TRBD1 (5 bases). CDR1 MNHEY and CDR2 SVGEGT come from the germline V gene. This CDR3 contains 14 residues. The V end lost 8 bases, the J end lost 0 bases, and 11 bases lay between the germline ends.

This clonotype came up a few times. The CDR3 loop reads CSARDPNEKLFF. Written as DNA, the CDR3 is TGCAGTGCTAGGGATCCAAATGAAAAACTGTTTTTT. The gene calls are TRBV20-1 and TRBJ1-4; D remains unclear. CDR1 DFQATT and CDR2 SNEGSKA come from the germline V gene (reference sequence). Trimming shortened V by 3 bases and J by 5 bases, and 7 bases separated the two germline ends. This CDR3 contains 12 residues.

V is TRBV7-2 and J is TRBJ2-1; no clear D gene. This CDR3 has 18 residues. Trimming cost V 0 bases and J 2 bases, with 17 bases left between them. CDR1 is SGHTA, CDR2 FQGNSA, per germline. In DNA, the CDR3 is TGTGCCAGCAGCTTAGCGCTCAGCAGGCGGAGCCCCTACAATGAGCAGTTCTTC. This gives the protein CASSLALSRRSPYNEQFF.

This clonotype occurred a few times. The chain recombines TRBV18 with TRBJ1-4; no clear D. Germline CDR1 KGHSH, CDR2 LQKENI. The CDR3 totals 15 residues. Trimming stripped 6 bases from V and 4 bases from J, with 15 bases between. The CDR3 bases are TGTGCCAGCTCTTCACAAGGCACGCGTAATGAAAAACTGTTTTTT. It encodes CASSSQGTRNEKLFF.

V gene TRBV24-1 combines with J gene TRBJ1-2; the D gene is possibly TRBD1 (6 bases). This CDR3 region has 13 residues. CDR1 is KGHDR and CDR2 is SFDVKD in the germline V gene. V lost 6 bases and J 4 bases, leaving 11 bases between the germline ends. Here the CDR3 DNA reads TGTGCCACCAGTAGCAGGGGAACCTATGGCTACACCTTC. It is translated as CATSSRGTYGYTF.

The CDR3 nucleotides read TGTGCCAGCGGTGGACAGGGGGCTTATGAAAAACTGTTTTTT. Its translation: CASGGQGAYEKLFF. The chain combines TRBV2 with TRBJ1-4; TRBD1 agrees at 11 bases. Germline V CDR1 and CDR2: SNHLY, FYNNEI. Unmatched junction bases numbered 5, after V lost 8 bases and J lost 6 bases. The CDR3 totals 14 residues.

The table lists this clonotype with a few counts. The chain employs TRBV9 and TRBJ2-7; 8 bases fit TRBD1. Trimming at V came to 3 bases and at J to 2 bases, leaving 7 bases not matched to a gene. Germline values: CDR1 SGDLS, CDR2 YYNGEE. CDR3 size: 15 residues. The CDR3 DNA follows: TGTGCCAGCAGCGACGGACAGGGACCAACCTACGAGCAGTACTTC. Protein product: CASSDGQGPTYEQYF.

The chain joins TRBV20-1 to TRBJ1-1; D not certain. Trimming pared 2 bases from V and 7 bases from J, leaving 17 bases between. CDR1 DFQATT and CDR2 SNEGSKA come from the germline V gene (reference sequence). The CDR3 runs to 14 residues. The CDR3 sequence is CSARRARDHIEAFF. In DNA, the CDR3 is TGCAGTGCTAGAAGGGCCCGTGACCATATTGAAGCTTTCTTT.

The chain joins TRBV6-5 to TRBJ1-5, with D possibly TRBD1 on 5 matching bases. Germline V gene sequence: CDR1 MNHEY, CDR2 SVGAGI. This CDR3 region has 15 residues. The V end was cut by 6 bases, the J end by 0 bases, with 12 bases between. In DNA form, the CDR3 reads TGTGCCAGCAGCCGGGACGAGGTTAGCAATCAGCCCCAGCATTTT. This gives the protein CASSRDEVSNQPQHF.

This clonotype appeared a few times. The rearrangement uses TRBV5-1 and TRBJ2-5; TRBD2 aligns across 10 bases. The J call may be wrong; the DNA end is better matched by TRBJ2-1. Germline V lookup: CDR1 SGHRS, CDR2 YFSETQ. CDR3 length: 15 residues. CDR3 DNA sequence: TGCGCCAGCAGCTTGGCCGAACTAGCGGGGACTGAGCAGTTCTTC. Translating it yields CASSLAELAGTEQFF.

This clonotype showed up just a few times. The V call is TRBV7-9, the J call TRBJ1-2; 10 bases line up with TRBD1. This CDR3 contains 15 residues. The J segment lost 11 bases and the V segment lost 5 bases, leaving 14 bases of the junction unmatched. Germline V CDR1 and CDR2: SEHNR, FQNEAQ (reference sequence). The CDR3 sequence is CASSTGSGTGVGYTF. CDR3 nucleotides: TGTGCCAGCAGCACCGGGTCTGGGACAGGGGTCGGGTACACCTTC.

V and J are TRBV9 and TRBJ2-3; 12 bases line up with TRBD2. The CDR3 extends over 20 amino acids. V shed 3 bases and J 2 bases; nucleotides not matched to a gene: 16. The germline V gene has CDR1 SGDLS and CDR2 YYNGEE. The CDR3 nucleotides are TGTGCCAGCAGCGCTTCCGGACTAGCGGGGACGGCCCAATCCACAGATACGCAGTATTTT. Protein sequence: CASSASGLAGTAQSTDTQYF.

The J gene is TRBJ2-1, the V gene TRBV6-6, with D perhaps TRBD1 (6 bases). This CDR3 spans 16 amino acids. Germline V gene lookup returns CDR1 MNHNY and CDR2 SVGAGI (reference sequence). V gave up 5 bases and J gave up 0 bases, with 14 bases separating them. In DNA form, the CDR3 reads TGTGCCAGCAGTCCCCCGGGACACAGCTCCTACAATGAGCAGTTCTTC. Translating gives CASSPPGHSSYNEQFF.

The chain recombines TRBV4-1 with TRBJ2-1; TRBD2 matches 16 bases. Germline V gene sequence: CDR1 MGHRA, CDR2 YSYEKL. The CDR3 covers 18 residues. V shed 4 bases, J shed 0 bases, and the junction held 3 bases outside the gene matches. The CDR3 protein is CASSPGLAGGSSYNEQFF. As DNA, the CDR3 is TGCGCCAGCAGCCCGGGACTAGCGGGGGGGAGCTCCTACAATGAGCAGTTCTTC.

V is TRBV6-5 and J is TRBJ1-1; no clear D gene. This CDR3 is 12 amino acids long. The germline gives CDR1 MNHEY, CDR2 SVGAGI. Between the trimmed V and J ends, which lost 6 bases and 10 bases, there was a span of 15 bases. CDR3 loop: CASSPYGRVAFF. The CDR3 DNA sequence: TGTGCCAGCAGCCCCTATGGTCGCGTAGCTTTCTTT.

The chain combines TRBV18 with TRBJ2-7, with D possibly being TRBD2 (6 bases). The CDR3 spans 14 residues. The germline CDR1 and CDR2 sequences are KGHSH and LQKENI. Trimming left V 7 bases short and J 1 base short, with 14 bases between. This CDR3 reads CASFSGGDSYEQYF. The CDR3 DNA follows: TGTGCCAGCTTTTCAGGCGGGGATTCCTACGAGCAGTACTTC. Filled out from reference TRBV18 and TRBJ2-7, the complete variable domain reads NAGVMQNPRHLVRRRGQEARLRCSPMKGHSHVYWYRQLPEEGLKFMVYLQKENIIDESGMPKERFSAEFPKEGPSILRIQQVVRGDSAAYFCASFSGGDSYEQYFGPGTRLTVT.

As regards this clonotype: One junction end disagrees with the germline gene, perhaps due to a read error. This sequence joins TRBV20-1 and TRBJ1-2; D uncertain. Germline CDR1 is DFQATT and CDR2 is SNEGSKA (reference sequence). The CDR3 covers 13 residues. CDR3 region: CSASGPNVYVYTF. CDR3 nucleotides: TGCAGTGCTTCCGGCCCGAACGTCTATGTCTACACCTTC.

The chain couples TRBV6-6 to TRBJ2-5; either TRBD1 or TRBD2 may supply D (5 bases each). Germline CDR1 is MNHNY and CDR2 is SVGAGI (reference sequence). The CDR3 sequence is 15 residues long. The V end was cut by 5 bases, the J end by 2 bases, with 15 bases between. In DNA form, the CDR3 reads TGTGCCAGCAGTCGAACGGGACCGCCTCAAGAGACCCAGTACTTC. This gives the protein CASSRTGPPQETQYF.

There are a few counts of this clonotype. The CDR3 reads CASSGTGDYSGANVLTF. The CDR3 coding sequence is TGTGCCAGCAGCGGGACAGGGGATTACTCTGGGGCCAACGTCCTGACTTTC. The chain joins TRBV6-1 to TRBJ2-6, with 10 bases aligning to TRBD1. CDR3 length: 17 residues. V shed 6 bases, J shed 0 bases, and the junction held 5 bases outside the gene matches. Germline CDR1 and CDR2: MNHNS and SASEGT.

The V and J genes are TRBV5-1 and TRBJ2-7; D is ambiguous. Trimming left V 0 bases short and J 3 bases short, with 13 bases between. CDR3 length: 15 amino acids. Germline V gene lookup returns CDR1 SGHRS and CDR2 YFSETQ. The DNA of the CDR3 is TGCGCCAGCAGCTTGGCCAGGAACCCGATCTACGAGCAGTACTTC. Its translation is CASSLARNPIYEQYF.

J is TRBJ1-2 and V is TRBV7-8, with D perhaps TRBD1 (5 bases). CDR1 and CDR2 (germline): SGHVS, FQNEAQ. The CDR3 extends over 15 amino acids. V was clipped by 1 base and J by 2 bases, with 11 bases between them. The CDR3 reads CASSLVTGSNYGYTF. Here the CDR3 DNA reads TGTGCCAGCAGCTTAGTTACAGGTTCAAACTATGGCTACACCTTC.

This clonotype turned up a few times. The CDR3 loop is CAISESIMGGAEQFF. The CDR3 nucleotides are TGTGCCATCAGTGAGTCGATAATGGGCGGTGCTGAGCAGTTCTTC. J is TRBJ2-1 and V is TRBV10-3, with unresolved D. The CDR3 consists of 15 residues. Per the germline V gene, CDR1 is ENHRY and CDR2 is SYGVKD. The germline V and J ends were trimmed by 0 bases and 9 bases, with 15 bases remaining between them.

CDR3 DNA sequence: TGCGCCAGCAGCTTGGTTACAGCGGAGTCCTACGAGCAGTACTTC. Translating gives CASSLVTAESYEQYF. The V call is TRBV5-1, the J call TRBJ2-5; D perhaps matches TRBD2 (5 bases). The DNA end is more similar to TRBJ2-7, so the J call may be wrong. This CDR3 has 15 amino acids. Germline lookup yields CDR1 SGHRS and CDR2 YFSETQ.